This section outlines one T cell receptor beta chain sequence together with its context. Its antigen is unknown. Molecular barcoding with unique molecular identifiers was used for the TCRbeta library. TCRdb re-called the PCR reads with MiXCR, one entry per CDR3 protein. The sample yields approximately 500,000 distinct CDR3 sequences, over 20% seen once. This specimen comes from a study of T-cell reconstitution after alpha-beta-depleted transplantation in children. Study results and caveats: The origin of alpha-beta T cells about two months after transplant was reportedly several hundred expanded graft clones.

The TCR sequence derives from a boy under two years old with Wiskott-Aldrich syndrome, due to receive a stem cell transplant. This specimen was PBMCs, taken before TCRalphabeta/CD19-depleted stem cell transplant.

CDR3 protein: CASSKDTSTEAFF. The CDR3 bases are TGTGCCAGCAGCAAGGACACTTCCACTGAAGCTTTCTTT. The chain carries TRBV5-8 and TRBJ1-1; D possibly corresponds to TRBD1 (5 bases). This CDR3 spans 13 amino acids. The V gene's germline CDR1 is SGHTS and CDR2 YDEGEE. V was trimmed by 4 bases and J by 4 bases, leaving 11 bases between them.